These T cell receptor beta chains were read from a single sample in a study of cytomegalovirus exposure and HLA in healthy donors. Generated by immunoSEQ multiplex PCR, the TCRdb table keeps only in-frame clones and is missing some. The sample has around 150,000 clones, roughly 70% seen once; the top ten hold around 3%. Sequenced: PBMCs. These receptors were taken from a man aged 35 to 55 in good health and CMV-seronegative. CDR3s include the opening cysteine and the closing phenylalanine or tryptophan. The D gene is left open where the match is weak. For some rows the clone size is stated as once, few or many, or as a class when expanded; others skip it.

J gene	D gene	V gene	clone size	CDR3 DNA	CDR3 protein
TRBJ2-6	TRBD1	TRBV5-1	.	TGCGCCAGCAGCTACAGGGGCCGGATTGAGCCAGGGGCCAACGTCCTGACTTTC	CASSYRGRIEPGANVLTF
TRBJ2-1	.	TRBV10-3	.	TGTGCCATCCTCTCCCCCTCCTACAATGAGCAGTTCTTC	CAILSPSYNEQFF
TRBJ2-3	.	TRBV5-8	.	TGTGCCAGCAGCGGGGGCGTCGGCTCTAAGGCAGATACGCAGTATTTT	CASSGGVGSKADTQYF
TRBJ1-5	TRBD1	TRBV19	.	TGTGCCAGTGGGACAGGGGAGAGGAATCAGCCCCAGCATTTT	CASGTGERNQPQHF
TRBJ1-2	.	TRBV7-9	few	TGTGCCAGCAGCCCCGGGGGGGCAGGGAGGAACTATGGCTACACCTTC	CASSPGGAGRNYGYTF
TRBJ2-3	TRBD2	TRBV10-3	few	TGTGCCATCAGTGCTCCCCCCCGACGGGGGGACGCGGGAGATACGCAGTATTTT	CAISAPPRRGDAGDTQYF
TRBJ2-7	.	TRBV4-1	.	TGCGCCACTGCGCCGGGTCCGGCCTACGAGCAGTACTTC	CATAPGPAYEQYF
TRBJ2-3	.	TRBV7-2	.	TGTGCCAGCAGTTACCTAACCCCCCCTAGCACAGATACGCAGTATTTT	CASSYLTPPSTDTQYF
TRBJ2-5	TRBD2	TRBV2	.	TGTGCCAGCAGACAAATAGCGGGAGTGGGGGAGACCCAGTACTTC	CASRQIAGVGETQYF
TRBJ1-4	.	TRBV7-9	.	TGTGCCAGCAGCTTAGCGAATCCGGGGGACGGGGAAAAACTGTTTTTT	CASSLANPGDGEKLFF
TRBJ2-7	TRBD2	TRBV7-8	.	TGTGCCAGCAGCTTAAAAGAGGCGGGAGTCTACGAGCAGTACTTC	CASSLKEAGVYEQYF
TRBJ2-7	.	TRBV27	.	TGTGCCAGCAGTCGACAGGGACTCGGAAACGAGCAGTACTTC	CASSRQGLGNEQYF
TRBJ1-3	.	TRBV5-1	.	TGCGCCAGCAGCCCCTCCACAAACTCTGGAAACACCATATATTTT	CASSPSTNSGNTIYF
TRBJ1-2	TRBD1	TRBV28	.	TGTGTATCAGGGACAGGGGGAGGCGGGAACTATGGCTACACCTTC	CVSGTGGGGNYGYTF
TRBJ1-5	.	TRBV9	.	TGTGCCAGCAGCGTAGGTGCCAGCAGGAATCAGCCCCAGCATTTT	CASSVGASRNQPQHF
TRBJ1-2	.	TRBV6-6	few	TGTGCCAGCAGTTACGACAGCAACTATGGCTACACCTTC	CASSYDSNYGYTF
TRBJ2-7	TRBD2	TRBV4-3	.	TGCGCCAGCAGCCAAGTGGGAGCGGGGGTCTCCTACGAGCAGTACTTC	CASSQVGAGVSYEQYF
TRBJ2-1	TRBD2	TRBV6-1	.	TGTGCCAGCAGGGGACTAGCGGGTACCAATGAGCAGTTCTTC	CASRGLAGTNEQFF
TRBJ1-3	.	TRBV15	.	TGTGCCACCAGAATAGACAGAGACCCTGGAAACACCATATATTTT	CATRIDRDPGNTIYF
TRBJ1-3	.	TRBV11-1	.	TGTGCCAGCAGCTACCGGTTCTCTGGAAACACCATATATTTT	CASSYRFSGNTIYF
TRBJ1-2	TRBD1	TRBV19	once	TGTGCCAGTAGTACCCCCCGACAGGGGATCTACTATGGCTACACCTTC	CASSTPRQGIYYGYTF
TRBJ2-3	TRBD2	TRBV9	few	TGTGCCAGCAGTCTCGGACTAGCGAGAGATACGCAGTATTTT	CASSLGLARDTQYF
TRBJ1-2	.	TRBV27	.	TGTGCCAGCAGTTTAAGGGGTTCAACCTTC	CASSLRGSTF
TRBJ2-7	TRBD1	TRBV5-4	.	TGTGCCAGCAGCCTGGACAGGGCTGGCGAGCAGTACTTC	CASSLDRAGEQYF
TRBJ1-5	.	TRBV2	few	TGTGCCAGCAGTGACAGGGGCGTACGGGAGCATTTT	CASSDRGVREHF
TRBJ2-6	.	TRBV19	.	TGTGCCACCGCGGGACTGAGGTTAACTGGGGCCAACGTCCTGACTTTC	CATAGLRLTGANVLTF
TRBJ2-1	TRBD2	TRBV19	few	TGTGCCAGTAGTATAGATGGCCTAGCGGGGACTGAGCAGTTCTTC	CASSIDGLAGTEQFF
TRBJ2-5	.	TRBV7-3	.	TGTGCCAGCAGCCGAGGCGTTGGGGAGGTGGAGACCCAGTACTTC	CASSRGVGEVETQYF
TRBJ2-2	.	TRBV19	few	TGTGCCAGTAGTATTGCTCTGGTGGGGGCAGCCGGGGAGCTGTTTTTT	CASSIALVGAAGELFF
TRBJ1-5	.	TRBV7-8	.	TGTGCCAGCAGCTTAGTAGAAGGGGCCAATCAGCCCCAGCATTTT	CASSLVEGANQPQHF
TRBJ1-2	.	TRBV19	.	TGTGCCAGTAGTATAGAGACAGGTTACTACTATGGCTACACCTTC	CASSIETGYYYGYTF
TRBJ2-2	TRBD2	TRBV9	.	TGTGCCAGCAGCGTGGGACTAGCGGGAGCGAACACCGGGGAGCTGTTTTTT	CASSVGLAGANTGELFF
TRBJ1-1	.	TRBV9	.	TGTGCCAGCAGCGCGACAGGATTAAGCCAATGGGGTGAAGCTTTCTTT	CASSATGLSQWGEAFF
TRBJ1-1	TRBD1	TRBV19	.	TGTGCCAGTAGTATAGCACAGGGGCTAGGGACTGAAGCTTTCTTT	CASSIAQGLGTEAFF
TRBJ2-1	TRBD2	TRBV28	.	TGTGCCAGCAGAAACAGCGGGAGAGACAATGAGCAGTTCTTC	CASRNSGRDNEQFF
TRBJ2-1	TRBD2	TRBV4-2	.	TGTGCCAGCAGCCAAGATCGTCGTTTAGCGGGCGATGAGCAGTTCTTC	CASSQDRRLAGDEQFF
TRBJ1-1	.	TRBV30	.	TGTGCCTGGATGGCTAACACTGAAGCTTTCTTT	CAWMANTEAFF
TRBJ2-7	TRBD2	TRBV28	.	TGTGCCAGCAGCGTACTAGCGGGAGTAAACTACGAGCAGTACTTC	CASSVLAGVNYEQYF
TRBJ2-7	TRBD1	TRBV30	once	TGTGCCTGGAGTGTATTTCTTGGTTTAACAGGGGGCTCCTACGAGCAGTACTTC	CAWSVFLGLTGGSYEQYF
TRBJ1-2	.	TRBV5-4	.	TGTGCCAGCAGCTACGACTCTGGGGGGGGCTACACCTTC	CASSYDSGGGYTF
TRBJ2-3	TRBD2	TRBV25-1	.	TGTGCCAGCAGAAGGACTAGCGGCACAGATACGCAGTATTTT	CASRRTSGTDTQYF
TRBJ2-1	TRBD2	TRBV4-3	.	TGCGCCAGCAGCCAAGATCCGCGCGGGAGTTCTGAGCAGTTCTTC	CASSQDPRGSSEQFF
TRBJ2-7	.	TRBV6-6	once	TGTGCCAGCAGTTACGGGCTAGCTTACGAGCAGTACTTC	CASSYGLAYEQYF
TRBJ2-6	TRBD1	TRBV4-1	.	TGCGCCAGCAGCCCTGTCCCGTTCGGACAGGTGGGGATGTCTGGGGCCAACGTCCTGACTTTC	CASSPVPFGQVGMSGANVLTF
TRBJ2-7	TRBD1	TRBV7-2	.	TGTGCCAGCAGCCTAGGGACAGCCTACGAGCAGTACTTC	CASSLGTAYEQYF
TRBJ1-2	.	TRBV9	.	TGTGCCAGCAGCGTAGACACCTCGACAGCTTACTATGGCTACACCTTC	CASSVDTSTAYYGYTF
TRBJ1-1	.	TRBV7-9	.	TGTGCCAGCAGCCCCGGACGCGGGAGTATGAACACTGAAGCTTTCTTT	CASSPGRGSMNTEAFF
TRBJ1-1	TRBD1	TRBV5-1	.	TGCGCCAGCAGCAGATCGGGACAGGGAAACACTGAAGCTTTCTTT	CASSRSGQGNTEAFF
TRBJ1-1	.	TRBV6-1	.	TGTGCCAGCAGGACACAGGGGAACACTGAAGCTTTCTTT	CASRTQGNTEAFF
TRBJ1-3	.	TRBV5-6	.	TGTGCCAGCAGCTTTAGGGGTGTCTCTGGAAACACCATATATTTT	CASSFRGVSGNTIYF
TRBJ1-2	.	TRBV25-1	.	TGTGCCAGCAGTGACCTCGGAACCGGGGGCTATGGCTACACCTTC	CASSDLGTGGYGYTF
TRBJ1-4	.	TRBV28	.	TGTGCCAGCACCAGAAATGAAAAACTGTTTTTT	CASTRNEKLFF
TRBJ1-2	.	TRBV30	.	TGTGCCTGGAGTGTACGGCTAGGCCTTAACTATGGCTACACCTTC	CAWSVRLGLNYGYTF
TRBJ2-3	.	TRBV5-1	.	TGCGCCAGCAGGCCCGGGTCGGGCACAGATACGCAGTATTTT	CASRPGSGTDTQYF
TRBJ2-1	TRBD2	TRBV7-6	.	TGTGCCAGCAGCCAATTCGTGGAGCGGGGGAAAAACAATGAGCAGTTCTTC	CASSQFVERGKNNEQFF
TRBJ2-7	.	TRBV6-1	many	TGTGCCAGCAGTGTACACGGGTACGAGCAGTACTTC	CASSVHGYEQYF
TRBJ2-7	.	TRBV5-6	.	TGTGCCAGCAGCACCCAGCGTTACGAGCAGTACTTC	CASSTQRYEQYF
TRBJ1-5	TRBD1	TRBV12-5	.	TGTGCTAGTGGGACAGGGGGTCAGCCCCAGCATTTT	CASGTGGQPQHF